This is a list of T cell receptor beta chains from one sample in a study of blood T cells in healthy people across ages. TCRdb re-called the 5' RACE reads with MiXCR, one entry per CDR3 protein. Here the sample spans approximately 780,000 distinct CDR3 sequences, roughly 25% being singletons. This sample was also put to use in a study of T cells of mothers and their children.

Material: blood. The receptors were gathered from a boy between 10 and 17 years old in good health. Both conserved end residues are part of each CDR3. The D gene is left open where the match is weak. Size is omitted from some rows. Given values are once, few, many or a class for expanded clones.

TRBJ1-4 | NA | TRBV20-1 | NA | CSARPRGVGATNEKLFF | TGCAGTGCTAGACCCCGTGGAGTCGGTGCAACTAATGAAAAACTGTTTTTT
TRBJ2-7 | TRBD1 | TRBV3-1 | NA | CASSHTGTEDEQYF | TGTGCCAGCAGCCACACCGGGACAGAAGACGAGCAGTACTTC
TRBJ2-7 | TRBD2 | TRBV10-3 | few | CAISEGRGSSYEQYF | TGTGCCATCAGTGAGGGGCGGGGGAGCTCCTACGAGCAGTACTTC
TRBJ2-7 | NA | TRBV12-3/TRBV12-4 | few | CASSPQSVSYEQYF | TGTGCCAGCAGTCCTCAGTCTGTATCCTACGAGCAGTACTTC
TRBJ2-4 | NA | TRBV5-4 | many | CASSFGGNIQYF | TGTGCCAGCAGCTTCGGGGGAAACATTCAGTACTTC
TRBJ2-1 | TRBD2 | TRBV6-7 | few | CASSYVGLAGMPAYNEQFF | TGTGCCAGCAGTTACGTCGGTCTAGCGGGGATGCCGGCCTACAATGAGCAGTTCTTC
TRBJ2-3 | TRBD2 | TRBV6-6 | once | CASRNTGTKNTDTQYF | TGTGCCAGCAGGAATACCGGGACTAAAAACACAGATACGCAGTATTTT
TRBJ2-5 | NA | TRBV28 | NA | CTSSPVGEETQYF | TGTACCAGCAGCCCCGTTGGGGAAGAGACCCAGTACTTC
TRBJ2-2 | NA | TRBV2 | few | CASGVVKDTGELFF | TGTGCCAGCGGTGTAGTAAAGGACACCGGGGAGCTGTTTTTT
TRBJ1-1 | NA | TRBV9 | NA | CASSVGSLGNTEAFF | TGTGCCAGCAGCGTAGGGAGCCTAGGGAACACTGAAGCTTTCTTT